The sequence of this T cell receptor (beta chain) was determined in a study of T-cell memory formation after mild COVID-19. Study observations and caveats: Nothing showed for sure that second-wave clones peaking on day 37 were SARS-CoV-2 specific. Pre-infection memory contained some responding clones, which suggested that cross-reactive memory had joined.

A word on this clonotype: Its antigen is as yet unknown.

This CDR3 is 12 amino acids long. The germline V and J ends were trimmed by 5 bases and 3 bases, with 6 bases remaining between them. Germline V gives CDR1 SGHAT, CDR2 FQNNGV. After 5'RACE with constant-segment primers, TCR alpha and TCR beta cDNA libraries carrying sample barcodes and UMIs were obtained. TCRdb redid the calling of the 5' RACE reads with MiXCR, one entry per CDR3 protein. The sample carries under 300,000 distinct CDR3 sequences, 8% to 9.5% recorded once. Sequenced: PBMCs or a T cell subset sorted from them (not recorded which). The chain joins TRBV11-2 to TRBJ2-3, with D uncertain. This receptor was identified in a man younger than 35 who had mild COVID-19 (a few samples of this study predate the infection). Cell type and time point are not known. The CDR3 DNA reads as TGTGCCAGCAGCACCGGAACAGATACGCAGTATTTT. This gives the protein CASSTGTDTQYF.